Following are 27 T cell receptor beta chains from one sample sequenced in a study of beta chain features in type 1 diabetes. Expressed TCRB transcripts got sequenced, as all isolated RNA was reverse transcribed. Sequenced by immunoSEQ multiplex PCR; TCRdb stores in-frame clones only, minus some. The data contain under 500,000 clones, around 30% of them singletons. Sequenced: naive CD4+ T cells from blood. The origin of the receptors is a man aged 18 to 35 in good health.

This clone was seen a handful of times. This chain connects TRBV4-2 to TRBJ2-1; maybe TRBD2 (5 bases). The V gene's germline CDR1 is LGHNA and CDR2 YNFKEQ. This CDR3 contains 15 residues. With 4 bases removed from V and 3 bases from J, the gap between germline ends came to 13 bases. CDR3 sequence reads: CASSPSSPSYNEQFF. Here the CDR3 DNA reads TGTGCCAGCAGCCCCTCTAGCCCCAGCTACAATGAGCAGTTCTTC.

A word on this clone: At the DNA level, this CDR3 is encoded by other sequences in the same sample as well. The chain employs TRBV28 and TRBJ2-7; D remains ambiguous. This CDR3 is 8 amino acids long. Trimming removed 8 bases at V and 7 bases at J, with 3 bases between. The V gene's germline CDR1 is MDHEN and CDR2 SYDVKM. The CDR3 is CASGEQYF. CDR3 DNA sequence: TGTGCCAGCGGGGAGCAGTACTTC.

This clone was counted only a few times. This sequence joins TRBV7-2 and TRBJ2-4, with D hard to call. The ends were cut back, 3 bases at V and 5 bases at J, with 11 bases in the middle. The CDR3 consists of 14 residues. Germline lookup yields CDR1 SGHTA and CDR2 FQGNSA. In nucleotides, the CDR3 is TGTGCCAGCAGCTTGCGGAGTTCGGAAAACATTCAGTACTTC. It encodes CASSLRSSENIQYF.

This clone came up a few times. The chain uses TRBV5-1 and TRBJ2-3; 9 positions match TRBD1. Germline V gene lookup returns CDR1 SGHRS and CDR2 YFSETQ. This CDR3 spans 14 amino acids. The junction had 4 bases not matched to a gene; V was cut back by 4 bases and J by 4 bases. CDR3 protein: CASSGTGNADTQYF. CDR3 DNA: TGCGCCAGCAGCGGGACAGGGAACGCAGATACGCAGTATTTT.

A few counts support this clone. The rearrangement uses TRBV7-9 and TRBJ2-7, with D perhaps TRBD2 (5 bases). Germline V lookup: CDR1 SEHNR, CDR2 FQNEAQ (reference sequence). This CDR3 contains 14 residues. Trimming took 1 base from V and 3 from J, leaving 10 bases between them. CDR3 protein: CASSLGGRDYEQYF. CDR3 sequence (DNA): TGTGCCAGCAGCTTAGGTGGACGGGACTACGAGCAGTACTTC.

In its sample, this clone was seen a few times. V gene TRBV11-2 combines with J gene TRBJ2-1; TRBD2 agrees at 8 bases. The CDR3 runs 15 residues. Losses at the gene ends were 4 bases for V and 5 bases for J; bases not matched to a gene: 7. Per germline, CDR1 SGHAT and CDR2 FQNNGV. The CDR3 reads CASSSIAGRHNEQFF. As DNA, the CDR3 is TGTGCCAGCAGCTCTATAGCGGGGAGGCACAATGAGCAGTTCTTC.

This chain joins TRBV19 and TRBJ2-1; 10 bases match TRBD2. Germline V gene data show CDR1 as LNHDA and CDR2 as SQIVND (reference sequence). V gave up 7 bases and J gave up 7 bases; unmatched junction bases: 7. CDR3 length equals 14 residues. CDR3 in amino acids: CASTSGRATNEQFF. The CDR3 nucleotides read TGTGCCAGTACTAGCGGGAGAGCAACGAATGAGCAGTTCTTC.

In its sample, this clone was seen a few times. This rearrangement joins TRBV25-1 to TRBJ2-1; 8 bases fit TRBD2. Germline V gives CDR1 MGHDK, CDR2 SYGVNS. The CDR3 is 15 residues long. The trim removed 2 bases at V and 9 bases at J, leaving 9 bases unmatched. Here the CDR3 reads CASSELSGDGSEQFF. The CDR3 nucleotides read TGTGCCAGCAGTGAACTTAGCGGGGACGGCAGTGAGCAGTTCTTC.

DNA of the CDR3: TGCGCCAGCAGCTTGGACGGACCCGGGGGGTCCTACAATGAGCAGTTCTTC. This translates into CASSLDGPGGSYNEQFF. The chain combines TRBV5-1 with TRBJ2-1, with 7 bases that match TRBD2. The CDR3 has 17 residues. Looked up from germline, CDR1 is SGHRS and CDR2 is YFSETQ. V trimming: 0 bases; J trimming: 1 base; junction bases outside the gene matches: 7. The complete variable domain, with remaining parts taken from reference TRBV5-1 and TRBJ2-1, reads KAGVTQTPRYLIKTRGQQVTLSCSPISGHRSVSWYQQTPGQGLQFLFEYFSETQRNKGNFPGRFSGRQFSNSRSEMNVSTLELGDSALYLCASSLDGPGGSYNEQFFGPGTRLTVL.

The V gene is TRBV6-5, the J gene TRBJ2-3; 11 bases line up with TRBD2. Germline lookup yields CDR1 MNHEY and CDR2 SVGAGI. V trimming: 5 bases; J trimming: 4 bases; junction bases outside the gene matches: 2. The CDR3 totals 14 residues. CDR3 sequence reads: CASSPGLAADTQYF. The CDR3 bases are TGTGCCAGCAGTCCGGGACTAGCGGCAGATACGCAGTATTTT.

This chain joins TRBV27 and TRBJ2-5, with D possibly being TRBD1 or TRBD2 (7 bases each). This CDR3 is 14 amino acids long. CDR1 is MNHEY, CDR2 SMNVEV, per germline (reference sequence). The germline V and J ends were trimmed by 4 bases and 4 bases, with 13 bases remaining between them. The DNA of the CDR3 is TGTGCCAGCAGTTCACAGGGGAGGGCAGAGACCCAGTACTTC. It translates to CASSSQGRAETQYF.

In this sample, this clone turned up once. CDR3 sequence: CASTSRTGIQYF. The DNA for the CDR3 is TGTGCCAGCACGTCCAGGACCGGCATTCAGTACTTC. The chain carries TRBV11-1 and TRBJ2-4, with unresolved D. The ends were cut back, 7 bases at V and 9 bases at J, with 13 bases in the middle. The CDR3 sequence is 12 residues long. Germline V gene sequence: CDR1 SGHAT, CDR2 FQDESV (reference sequence).

This clone was observed a handful of times. In the same sample, other DNA sequences code for this CDR3. J is TRBJ2-3 and V is TRBV7-2, with D unresolved. CDR3 size: 13 residues. Germline values: CDR1 SGHTA, CDR2 FQGNSA. Trimming cost V 1 base and J 1 base, with 3 bases left between them. CDR3 DNA sequence: TGTGCCAGCAGCTTAGTTGGCACAGATACGCAGTATTTT. Protein sequence: CASSLVGTDTQYF.

This clone has more than one count but fewer than ten. The V and J genes are TRBV7-2 and TRBJ2-5; 12 bases align to TRBD2. Germline values: CDR1 SGHTA, CDR2 FQGNSA. The CDR3 consists of 15 residues. V lost 5 bases and J lost 7; bases outside the gene matches: 8. DNA for the CDR3: TGTGCCAGCAGCGCACGACTAGCGGGAGCGGGGACCCAGTACTTC. Translation: CASSARLAGAGTQYF.

This clone showed up just a few times. V usage is TRBV29-1 and J usage is TRBJ2-1, with TRBD2 identical over 7 bases. The ends lost 2 bases at V and 4 bases at J; junction bases unmatched: 5. CDR3 length equals 14 residues. The germline gives CDR1 SQVTM, CDR2 ANQGSEA. The CDR3 loop reads CSVERRETYNEQFF. The CDR3 DNA sequence: TGCAGCGTTGAAAGGCGGGAGACTTACAATGAGCAGTTCTTC.

The rearrangement uses TRBV11-2 and TRBJ2-5, with D perhaps TRBD1 (5 bases). The germline V gene has CDR1 SGHAT and CDR2 FQNNGV. The CDR3 extends over 14 amino acids. Trimming removed 4 bases from V and 5 bases from J, with 14 bases in between. The CDR3 is CASSYRQFGETQYF. CDR3 sequence (DNA): TGTGCCAGCAGCTACAGACAGTTTGGGGAGACCCAGTACTTC.

The V gene is TRBV19, the J gene TRBJ2-1, with 8 bases lining up with TRBD2. J was trimmed by 4 bases and V by 3 bases; bases with no gene match: 8. The CDR3 has 16 residues. Germline lookup yields CDR1 LNHDA and CDR2 SQIVND (reference sequence). In nucleotides, the CDR3 is TGTGCCAGTAGTATGTTGGCTAGCGGGCGATACAATGAGCAGTTCTTC. Its protein product is CASSMLASGRYNEQFF.

This clone was seen more than once but under ten times. This sequence joins TRBV2 and TRBJ2-7; D is undetermined. The CDR3 sequence is 11 residues long. The ends were cut back, 2 bases at V and 8 bases at J, with 7 bases in the middle. Per germline, CDR1 SNHLY and CDR2 FYNNEI. DNA for the CDR3: TGTGCCAGCAGTGAAATGGAACAGCAGTACTTC. Protein: CASSEMEQQYF.

This clone has only a few counts. The chain combines TRBV2 with TRBJ1-5; 7 bases match TRBD1. The CDR3 totals 14 residues. The germline V gene encodes CDR1 SNHLY and CDR2 FYNNEI. V was clipped by 6 bases and J by 4 bases; unmatched bases: 6. This CDR3 is CASSSSGQNQPQHF. The CDR3 DNA reads as TGTGCCAGCAGCTCTTCGGGACAGAATCAGCCCCAGCATTTT.

The rearrangement joins TRBV7-2 to TRBJ2-7; 11 bases agree with TRBD1. V lost 6 bases, J lost 3 bases, and 7 bases stayed unmatched. Germline CDR1 and CDR2: SGHTA and FQGNSA. This CDR3 has 15 amino acids. This chain's CDR3 is CASREAGTGGYEQYF. CDR3 bases: TGTGCCAGCAGGGAGGCCGGGACAGGGGGCTACGAGCAGTACTTC.

The rearrangement links TRBV4-1 to TRBJ2-7; TRBD1 matches at 7 bases. The J segment lost 2 bases and the V segment lost 4 bases, leaving 8 bases of the junction unmatched. The germline V gene encodes CDR1 MGHRA and CDR2 YSYEKL. This CDR3 comprises 15 residues. CDR3 bases: TGCGCCAGCAGCCCCATGGGGACAGCCACCTACGAGCAGTACTTC. Translation: CASSPMGTATYEQYF.

The rearrangement links TRBV9 to TRBJ2-2, with D unresolved. Germline V gene sequence: CDR1 SGDLS, CDR2 YYNGEE. V dropped 1 base and J dropped 8 bases, with 6 bases sitting between them. The CDR3 has 12 amino acids. CDR3 sequence (DNA): TGTGCCAGCAGCGTACTCGGGGGGGAGCTGTTTTTT. Translation: CASSVLGGELFF.

The chain couples TRBV18 to TRBJ2-5; D gene ambiguous. Germline V lookup: CDR1 KGHSH, CDR2 LQKENI. CDR3 length: 14 amino acids. V gave up 2 bases and J gave up 5 bases, with 12 bases separating them. The CDR3 bases are TGTGCCAGCTCACCAATAACAGTTGGGGAGACCCAGTACTTC. The encoded protein is CASSPITVGETQYF.

This clone was seen a handful of times. The V and J genes are TRBV7-8 and TRBJ2-7, with a possible D match to TRBD1 (6 bases). From germline, CDR1 is SGHVS and CDR2 FQNEAQ. V was trimmed by 0 bases and J by 6 bases, leaving 6 bases between them. The CDR3 runs to 12 residues. The chain's CDR3 is CASSLAGAEQYF. CDR3 nucleotides: TGTGCCAGCAGCTTAGCGGGGGCCGAGCAGTACTTC.

This clone showed up just a few times. Other DNA sequences of this sample code for an identical CDR3. The chain has TRBV29-1 and TRBJ2-6; D unclear. V gave up 4 bases and J gave up 2 bases, with 6 bases separating them. In germline, CDR1 is SQVTM, CDR2 ANQGSEA. The CDR3 contains 13 residues. The CDR3 DNA reads as TGCAGCGTTGTCGGCGCTGGGGCCAACGTCCTGACTTTC. It is translated as CSVVGAGANVLTF.

This clone was seen more than once but under ten times. This chain joins TRBV9 and TRBJ2-3, with TRBD2 identical over 8 bases. Germline CDR1 SGDLS, CDR2 YYNGEE. The CDR3 totals 16 residues. Losses at the gene ends were 4 bases for V and 0 bases for J; bases not matched to a gene: 7. CDR3 nucleotide sequence: TGTGCCAGCAGCACAGGACTAGCCGAGAGCACAGATACGCAGTATTTT. The encoded protein is CASSTGLAESTDTQYF.

V gene TRBV6-1 combines with J gene TRBJ2-1, with D unclear. The length of the CDR3 is 14 residues. The germline V gene has CDR1 MNHNS and CDR2 SASEGT. Trimming left V 1 base short and J 6 bases short, with 10 bases between. This chain's CDR3 is CASSEGGPPNEQFF. The CDR3 nucleotides read TGTGCCAGCAGTGAAGGGGGTCCCCCCAATGAGCAGTTCTTC.